This T cell receptor beta chain originates from a study of T cells after yellow fever vaccination. TCRdb redid the calling of the 5' RACE reads with MiXCR, one entry per CDR3 protein. The table includes hundreds of thousands of distinct CDR3 sequences, 15% to 20% detected once. This clonotype was picked up a small number of times. Its specificity is unknown. Whole-study results and caveats: Among primary-vaccination clones, most reappeared after the booster, at 96% for CD4 and 85% to 90% for CD8.

Per germline, CDR1 SGHDN and CDR2 FVKESK. The ends lost 2 bases at V and 7 bases at J; junction bases unmatched: 17. The CDR3 spans 19 residues. The J gene is TRBJ2-5, the V gene TRBV14; 12 bases are shared with TRBD2. The specimen comprised PBMCs, sampled 15 days after the yellow fever booster vaccination. This clonotype was sampled from a man aged 25 to 45 who received the YFV17D yellow fever vaccine. The CDR3 DNA follows: TGTGCCAGCAGCCAACCACTAGCGGGAGGACCCCGGATGTGGGTGACCCAGTACTTC. Encoded protein: CASSQPLAGGPRMWVTQYF. The whole variable domain, remainder taken from reference TRBV14 and TRBJ2-5, is EAGVTQFPSHSVIEKGQTVTLRCDPISGHDNLYWYRRVMGKEIKFLLHFVKESKQDESGMPNNRFLAERTGGTYSTLKVQPAELEDSGVYFCASSQPLAGGPRMWVTQYFGPGTRLLVL.